These 28 T cell receptor beta chains were all obtained from the same sample, sequenced in a study of blood T cells in healthy people across ages (dated by TCRdb to the mid-2010s). Libraries were constructed by 5' RACE. Instrument on record: Illumina HiSeq 2500. A second PCR of about 7 to 12 cycles was performed with a sample-barcoded 5' primer and a J-beta primer mix. TCRdb passed the public sequencing reads through fastp at Q25 and MiXCR, retaining productive beta sequences. Under each unique CDR3 protein, matching rows form one entry showing the most common genes and DNA. For this sample the table gives around 870,000 distinct CDR3 sequences, of which around 30% were detected only once. The top ten hold around 16% of the sample. Sequenced material: blood. The receptors were gathered from a woman of 80 years or more in good health.

The rearrangement links TRBV6-6 to TRBJ1-1; D is possibly TRBD1 (6 bases). V gave up 2 bases and J gave up 4 bases, with 14 bases separating them. CDR1 is MNHNY and CDR2 is SVGAGI in the germline V gene (reference sequence). The CDR3 extends over 15 amino acids. CDR3 sequence: CASSYTLSGATEAFF. For the CDR3, the DNA is TGTGCCAGCAGTTACACTCTATCGGGGGCCACTGAAGCTTTCTTT.

The J gene is TRBJ2-7, the V gene TRBV30, with TRBD1 matching 7 bases. V gave up 8 bases and J gave up 6 bases; unmatched junction bases: 10. Germline assignment: CDR1 GTSNPN and CDR2 SVGIG (reference sequence). The CDR3 is 12 amino acids. The CDR3 DNA sequence: TGTGCCGCCACCACGACAGGGTTCGAGCAGTACTTC. Its protein is CAATTTGFEQYF. The complete variable domain, with remaining parts taken from reference TRBV30 and TRBJ2-7, reads SQTIHQWPATLVQPVGSPLSLECTVEGTSNPNLYWYRQAAGRGLQLLFYSVGIGQISSEVPQNLSASRPQDRQFILSSKKLLLSDSGFYLCAATTTGFEQYFGPGTRLTVT.

This clonotype showed up many times. This chain connects TRBV27 to TRBJ1-2; D is unresolved. This CDR3 comprises 15 residues. V was trimmed by 6 bases and J by 1 base, leaving 15 bases between them. Germline loops: CDR1 MNHEY, CDR2 SMNVEV (reference sequence). CDR3 DNA sequence: TGTGCCAGCAGACCCGGGATGAATCGTAACTATGGCTACACCTTC. Protein sequence: CASRPGMNRNYGYTF.

This clonotype has a count of ten or more. The chain uses TRBV10-2 and TRBJ2-3; tentatively, D is TRBD1 (5 bases). Germline loops: CDR1 WSHSY, CDR2 SAAADI. V lost 5 bases and J lost 5, with 8 bases in between. The CDR3 runs to 12 residues. CDR3 DNA sequence: TGCGCCAGCAGTACAACAGGAGATACGCAGTATTTT. The encoded protein is CASSTTGDTQYF.

This rearrangement joins TRBV12-3 or TRBV12-4 to TRBJ2-3; 15 nucleotides match TRBD2. V was clipped by 3 bases and J by 2 bases; unmatched bases: 3. This CDR3 region has 17 residues. The CDR3 region is CASSFRTSGGDTDTQYF. CDR3 bases: TGTGCCAGCAGTTTCCGGACTAGCGGGGGGGACACAGATACGCAGTATTTT.

This clonotype appeared many times. The chain combines TRBV28 with TRBJ2-3; 10 bases line up with TRBD1. Germline assignment: CDR1 MDHEN and CDR2 SYDVKM. This CDR3 is 13 amino acids long. The V and J ends lost 6 bases and 6 bases, in that order; junction bases with no gene match: 3. The CDR3, as DNA: TGTGCCAGCAGGACAGGGGGCAGGGATACGCAGTATTTT. The encoded protein is CASRTGGRDTQYF.

At least ten counts were recorded for this clonotype. The V call is TRBV5-1, the J call TRBJ2-1; D gene ambiguous. CDR1 and CDR2 (germline): SGHRS, YFSETQ. This CDR3 contains 13 residues. Trimming cost V 1 base and J 5 bases, with 7 bases left between them. CDR3 nucleotides: TGCGCCAGCAGCTTGTCCGGACACAATGAGCAGTTCTTC. This encodes CASSLSGHNEQFF.

This clonotype was seen many times. V is TRBV6-1 and J is TRBJ1-1; maybe TRBD1 (5 bases). The CDR3 has 14 amino acids. With 4 bases removed from V and 1 base from J, the gap between germline ends came to 10 bases. In germline, CDR1 is MNHNS, CDR2 SASEGT. In DNA form, the CDR3 reads TGTGCCAGCAGTGGACAGCACCCGAACACTGAAGCTTTCTTT. Translation gives CASSGQHPNTEAFF.

Here the CDR3 reads CASSQVPTGLVGYTF. Here the CDR3 DNA reads TGCGCCAGCAGCCAAGTACCGACAGGGTTGGTAGGCTACACCTTC. The chain combines TRBV4-3 with TRBJ1-2; 7 bases fit TRBD1. The CDR3 loop spans 15 amino acids. CDR1 is LGHNA and CDR2 is YSLEER in the germline V gene. Germline trimming cut 1 base from V and 8 bases from J; bases unmatched to any gene: 10.

There are many counts of this clonotype. The chain links TRBV7-2 to TRBJ2-5, with 8 bases fitting TRBD2. The CDR3 runs to 16 residues. Germline V gene sequence: CDR1 SGHTA, CDR2 FQGNSA. The ends lost 1 base at V and 6 bases at J; junction bases unmatched: 10. The CDR3 DNA follows: TGTGCCAGCAGCTTAGTCGCCGGGACTAGTCTTCAGACCCAGTACTTC. It encodes CASSLVAGTSLQTQYF.

Comments on this clonotype: Just one base apart from a much larger clone, this may be a read error. The chain carries TRBV6-2 or TRBV6-3 and TRBJ2-1; 7 bases map to TRBD2. Gene TRBJ2-7 matches the end of the DNA better, so the J call may be wrong. The germline CDR1 and CDR2 sequences are MNHEY and SVGEGT. The CDR3 consists of 13 residues. For the CDR3, the DNA is TGTGCCAGCAGTTACTCGAGCGGGAATGAGCAGTACTTC. This sequence encodes CASSYSSGNEQYF.

The chain links TRBV18 to TRBJ2-3, with a tentative D call TRBD2 (5 bases). The germline V gene encodes CDR1 KGHSH and CDR2 LQKENI. V shed 5 bases and J shed 4 bases, with 10 bases lying between them. This CDR3 has 13 residues. The CDR3 spells CASSTGKADTQYF. In DNA form, the CDR3 reads TGTGCCAGCTCAACCGGGAAGGCAGATACGCAGTATTTT.

This clonotype was counted many times. The V and J genes are TRBV20-1 and TRBJ2-3; 9 bases line up with TRBD2. The V and J ends lost 6 bases and 4 bases, in that order; junction bases with no gene match: 11. Per germline, CDR1 DFQATT and CDR2 SNEGSKA (reference sequence). There are 15 residues in the CDR3. The CDR3, as DNA: TGCAGTGCGGCGGGGCTAGCGGGGAGCCCAGATACGCAGTATTTT. Residues: CSAAGLAGSPDTQYF.

The V and J genes are TRBV7-9 and TRBJ1-1, with D uncertain. V gave up 5 bases and J gave up 1 base, with 14 bases separating them. CDR3 size: 15 residues. Looked up from germline, CDR1 is SEHNR and CDR2 is FQNEAQ (reference sequence). CDR3 protein: CASSPGRTRNTEAFF. The CDR3 DNA is TGTGCCAGCAGCCCCGGTAGGACCCGGAACACTGAAGCTTTCTTT.

This clonotype was recorded once. The gene calls are TRBV14 and TRBJ2-4, with D unclear. The CDR3 contains 15 residues. CDR1 SGHDN and CDR2 FVKESK come from the germline V gene. Trimming took 1 base from V and 0 from J, leaving 7 bases between them. CDR3 nucleotides: TGTGCCAGCAGCCAAGGTAGTTTAGCCAAAAACATTCAGTACTTC. It translates to CASSQGSLAKNIQYF.

This clonotype was seen only a few times. V and J are TRBV21-1 and TRBJ2-3; TRBD1 was called by the table and not checked on the DNA. TRBV21-1 is recorded as a pseudogene. CDR3 length equals 13 residues. The CDR3 DNA reads as TGTGCCAGCAGCCTTACCCCCATGGATACGCAGTATTTT. Translated, it gives CASSLTPMDTQYF.

The table lists this clonotype with many counts. The CDR3 DNA sequence: TGTGCCAGCAGCCATTCCCGGGGCCAAGAGACCCAGTACTTC. This gives the protein CASSHSRGQETQYF. The chain recombines TRBV5-4 with TRBJ2-5, with D perhaps matching TRBD2 (5 bases). There are 14 residues in the CDR3. V was pared by 4 bases and J by 1 base, with 11 bases between. Germline V gene lookup returns CDR1 SGHNT and CDR2 YYREEE (reference sequence). The entire variable domain, with the rest obtained from reference TRBV5-4 and TRBJ2-5, is as follows: ETGVTQSPTHLIKTRGQQVTLRCSSQSGHNTVSWYQQALGQGPQFIFQYYREEENGRGNFPPRFSGLQFPNYSSELNVNALELDDSALYLCASSHSRGQETQYFGPGTRLLVL.

This clonotype has a count of ten or more. The chain recombines TRBV6-1 with TRBJ2-7, with 7 nucleotides matching TRBD1. Germline V gene sequence: CDR1 MNHNS, CDR2 SASEGT. V shed 5 bases and J 7 bases; nucleotides not matched to a gene: 11. There are 14 residues in the CDR3. CDR3 DNA: TGTGCCAGCAGTCGGGACAGCCAAAAGCAGGAGCAGTACTTC. It specifies CASSRDSQKQEQYF.

The gene calls are TRBV4-1 and TRBJ2-5; D might be TRBD1 (5 bases). Germline CDR1 MGHRA, CDR2 YSYEKL. This CDR3 has 15 residues. V lost 4 bases, J lost 3 bases, and 15 bases lay in between. CDR3 nucleotides: TGCGCCAGCAGCCTCGTAACTGGACAAAAAGAGACCCAGTACTTC. This translates into CASSLVTGQKETQYF.

The V gene is TRBV12-3 or TRBV12-4, the J gene TRBJ1-6; maybe TRBD1 (6 bases). CDR3 length: 11 residues. The ends were cut back, 5 bases at V and 12 bases at J, with 8 bases in the middle. The CDR3 sequence is CASSQGLPLHF. The CDR3 DNA reads TGTGCCAGCAGTCAGGGGTTACCCCTCCACTTT.

This clonotype was counted ten times or more. V usage is TRBV6-6 and J usage is TRBJ2-7; possibly TRBD1 or TRBD2 for D (5 bases each). The V gene's germline CDR1 is MNHNY and CDR2 SVGAGI (reference sequence). The V end was cut by 3 bases, the J end by 7 bases, with 13 bases between. CDR3 size: 13 residues. The CDR3 sequence is CASSYSGLGEQYF. CDR3 DNA sequence: TGTGCCAGCAGTTATTCGGGGCTGGGGGAGCAGTACTTC.

This clonotype has a count of ten or more. The chain uses TRBV20-1 and TRBJ2-6; D not resolved. The CDR3 spans 13 residues. V was cut by 1 base and J by 1 base, with 2 bases left in between. Germline V gene sequence: CDR1 DFQATT, CDR2 SNEGSKA (reference sequence). CDR3 DNA sequence: TGCAGTGCTAGAGGGTCTGGGGCCAACGTCCTGACTTTC. Amino acids: CSARGSGANVLTF.

The table lists this clonotype with many counts. This rearrangement joins TRBV6-5 to TRBJ2-1, with D maybe TRBD2 (6 bases). V lost 5 bases and J lost 6, with 14 bases in between. CDR1 and CDR2 from the germline V gene are MNHEY and SVGAGI. The CDR3 spans 14 residues. DNA of the CDR3: TGTGCCAGCAGTACTTACGGGAGATCCAATGAGCAGTTCTTC. This gives the protein CASSTYGRSNEQFF.

In this sample, this clonotype turned up a few times. A junction end diverges from the germline sequence, so it may reflect a read error. The V call is TRBV7-2, the J call TRBJ2-5; possible D gene TRBD1, 6 bases. The end of the DNA aligns better with TRBJ2-7, so the J call may be wrong. The germline V gene has CDR1 SGHTA and CDR2 FQGNSA. The CDR3 length is 13 residues. The CDR3 is CASSHRDTYEQYF. The CDR3 DNA reads as TGCGCCAGCAGCCACCGGGACACCTACGAGCAGTACTTC.

This clonotype has only a few counts. The genes are TRBV4-1 and TRBJ1-2; D perhaps matches TRBD1 (5 bases). From germline, CDR1 is MGHRA and CDR2 YSYEKL. Trimming shortened V by 0 bases and J by 2 bases, and 10 bases separated the two germline ends. The CDR3 spans 15 residues. This chain's CDR3 is CASSQDWAGNYGYTF. The DNA of the CDR3 is TGCGCCAGCAGCCAAGATTGGGCAGGGAACTATGGCTACACCTTC.

The chain carries TRBV28 and TRBJ2-2; D is ambiguous. The CDR3 covers 16 residues. The germline CDR1 and CDR2 sequences are MDHEN and SYDVKM. V lost 5 bases, J lost 1 base, and 14 bases lay in between. The CDR3: CASSPQLTRNTGELFF. The CDR3 DNA is TGTGCCAGCAGTCCACAGCTCACCAGGAACACCGGGGAGCTGTTTTTT.

V usage is TRBV9 and J usage is TRBJ1-2; unclear D gene. V was trimmed by 3 bases and J by 2 bases, leaving 11 bases between them. The CDR3 has 14 amino acids. Germline loops: CDR1 SGDLS, CDR2 YYNGEE. CDR3: CASSARWGNYGYTF. CDR3 DNA sequence: TGTGCCAGCAGCGCGAGGTGGGGAAACTATGGCTACACCTTC.

This clonotype was observed a handful of times. This could be a read error, since a much larger clone is one nucleotide away. The J gene is TRBJ2-5, the V gene TRBV7-2, with a tentative D call TRBD2 (5 bases). CDR3 size: 13 residues. CDR1 and CDR2 (germline): SGHTA, FQGNSA. V was shortened by 2 bases and J by 11 bases, with 15 bases between the two germline ends. CDR3 amino acids: CASSLSLVAEQYF. The DNA for the CDR3 is TGTGCCAGCAGCTTATCACTAGTGGCGGAGCAGTACTTC.